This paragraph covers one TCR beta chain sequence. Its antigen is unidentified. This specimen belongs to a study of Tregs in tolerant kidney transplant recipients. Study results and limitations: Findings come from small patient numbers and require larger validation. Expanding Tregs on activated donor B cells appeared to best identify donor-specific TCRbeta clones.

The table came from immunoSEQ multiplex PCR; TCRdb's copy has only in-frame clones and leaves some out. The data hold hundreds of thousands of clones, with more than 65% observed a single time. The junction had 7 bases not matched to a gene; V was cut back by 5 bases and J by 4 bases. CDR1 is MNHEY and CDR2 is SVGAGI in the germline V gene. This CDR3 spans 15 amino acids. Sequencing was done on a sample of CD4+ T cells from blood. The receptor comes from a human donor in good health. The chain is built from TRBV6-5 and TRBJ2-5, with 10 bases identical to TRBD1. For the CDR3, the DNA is TGTGCCAGCAGTACTAGGACAGGGGGGAGAGAGACCCAGTACTTC. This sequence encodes CASSTRTGGRETQYF.